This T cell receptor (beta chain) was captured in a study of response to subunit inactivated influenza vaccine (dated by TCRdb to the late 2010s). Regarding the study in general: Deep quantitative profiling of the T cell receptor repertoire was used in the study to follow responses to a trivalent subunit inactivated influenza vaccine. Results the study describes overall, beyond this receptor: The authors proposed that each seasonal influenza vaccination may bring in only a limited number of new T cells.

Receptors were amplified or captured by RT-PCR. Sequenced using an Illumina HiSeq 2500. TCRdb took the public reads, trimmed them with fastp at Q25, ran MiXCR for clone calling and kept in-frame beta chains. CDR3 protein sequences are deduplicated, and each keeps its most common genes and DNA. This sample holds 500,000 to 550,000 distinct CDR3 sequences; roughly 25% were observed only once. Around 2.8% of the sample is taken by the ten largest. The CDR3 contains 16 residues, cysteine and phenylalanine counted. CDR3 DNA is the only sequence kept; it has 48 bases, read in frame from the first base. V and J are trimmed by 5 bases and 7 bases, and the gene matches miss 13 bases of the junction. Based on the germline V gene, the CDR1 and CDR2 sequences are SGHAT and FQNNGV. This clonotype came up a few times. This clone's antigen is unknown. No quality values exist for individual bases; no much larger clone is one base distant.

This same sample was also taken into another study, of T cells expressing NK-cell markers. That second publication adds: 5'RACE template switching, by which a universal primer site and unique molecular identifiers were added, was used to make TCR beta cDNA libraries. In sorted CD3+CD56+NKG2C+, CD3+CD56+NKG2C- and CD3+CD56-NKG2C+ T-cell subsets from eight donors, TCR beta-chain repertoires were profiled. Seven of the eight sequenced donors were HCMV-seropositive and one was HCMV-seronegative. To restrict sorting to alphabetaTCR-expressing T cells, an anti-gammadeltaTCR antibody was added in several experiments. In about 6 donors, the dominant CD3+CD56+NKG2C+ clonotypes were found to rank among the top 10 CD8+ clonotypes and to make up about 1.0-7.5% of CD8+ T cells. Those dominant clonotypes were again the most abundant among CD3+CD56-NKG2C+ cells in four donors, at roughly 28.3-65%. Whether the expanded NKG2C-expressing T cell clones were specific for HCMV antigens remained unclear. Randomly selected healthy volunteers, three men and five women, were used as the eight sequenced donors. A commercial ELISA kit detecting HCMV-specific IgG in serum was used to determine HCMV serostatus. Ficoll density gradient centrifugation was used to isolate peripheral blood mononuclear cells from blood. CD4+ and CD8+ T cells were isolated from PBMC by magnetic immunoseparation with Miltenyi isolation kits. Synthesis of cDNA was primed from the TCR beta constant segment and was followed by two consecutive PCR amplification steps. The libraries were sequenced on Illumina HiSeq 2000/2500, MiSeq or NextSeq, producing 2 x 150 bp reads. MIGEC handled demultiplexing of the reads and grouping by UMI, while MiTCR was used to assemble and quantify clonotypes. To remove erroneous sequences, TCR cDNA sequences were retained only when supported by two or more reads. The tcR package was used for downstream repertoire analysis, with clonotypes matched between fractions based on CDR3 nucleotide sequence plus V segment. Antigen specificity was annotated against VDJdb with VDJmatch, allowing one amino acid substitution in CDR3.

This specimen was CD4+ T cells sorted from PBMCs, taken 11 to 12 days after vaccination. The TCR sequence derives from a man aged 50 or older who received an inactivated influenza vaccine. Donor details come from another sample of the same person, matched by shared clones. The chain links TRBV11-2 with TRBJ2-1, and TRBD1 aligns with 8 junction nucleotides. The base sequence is TGTGCCAGCAGCATCCCCAGGGGGCGAATGGTAAATGAGCAGTTCTTC. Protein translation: CASSIPRGRMVNEQFF.